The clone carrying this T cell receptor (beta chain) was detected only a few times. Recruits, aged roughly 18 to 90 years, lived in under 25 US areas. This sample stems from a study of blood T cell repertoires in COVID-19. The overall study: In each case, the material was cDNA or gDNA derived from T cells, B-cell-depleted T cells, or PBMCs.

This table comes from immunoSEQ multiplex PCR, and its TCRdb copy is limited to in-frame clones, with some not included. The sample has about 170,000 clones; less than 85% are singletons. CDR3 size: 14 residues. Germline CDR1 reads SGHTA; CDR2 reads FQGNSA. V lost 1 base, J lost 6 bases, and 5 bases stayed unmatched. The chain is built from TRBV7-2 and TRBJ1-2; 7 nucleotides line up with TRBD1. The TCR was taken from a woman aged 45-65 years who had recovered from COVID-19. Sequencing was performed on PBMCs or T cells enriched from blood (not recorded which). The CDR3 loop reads CASSLGLTGDGYTF. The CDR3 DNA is TGTGCCAGCAGCTTAGGCCTAACAGGGGATGGCTACACCTTC.